These 28 T cell receptor beta chains share one sample of origin, sequenced in a study of T-cell memory formation after mild COVID-19 (dated by TCRdb to about 2021). The receptor library was made with 5' RACE. Sequencing was carried out with an Illumina NovaSeq 6000. TCRdb's own reprocessing of the public reads used fastp at Q25 and MiXCR and kept productive beta chains. Every CDR3 protein is listed once, alongside the most common genes and DNA of its rows. Counted in this sample were roughly 5,000 distinct CDR3 sequences; about 24% of them appeared once. More than 2% of the sample is in the top ten clones. The sequenced material came from PBMCs or a T cell subset sorted from them (not recorded which). These receptors were collected from an adult who had mild COVID-19 (a few samples of this study predate the infection). The sample titles of this study are shuffled in the database, so cell type and time point are left out.

This clonotype rates as medium-sized. The V gene is TRBV19, the J gene TRBJ2-1; D not resolved. The CDR3 totals 13 residues. V dropped 7 bases and J dropped 4 bases, with 11 bases sitting between them. Germline loops: CDR1 LNHDA, CDR2 SQIVND (reference sequence). CDR3 in amino acids: CASTGSFYNEQFF. The CDR3 nucleotides read TGTGCCAGTACAGGAAGTTTTTACAATGAGCAGTTCTTC. Supplemented by reference TRBV19 and TRBJ2-1, the full variable domain reads DGGITQSPKYLFRKEGQNVTLSCEQNLNHDAMYWYRQDPGQGLRLIYYSQIVNDFQKGDIAEGYSVSREKKESFPLTVTSAQKNPTAFYLCASTGSFYNEQFFGPGTRLTVL.

This clonotype is medium-sized (0.01 to 0.1%) in the sample. This chain uses TRBV18 with TRBJ2-6, with D possibly being TRBD2 (6 bases). Germline lookup yields CDR1 KGHSH and CDR2 LQKENI. CDR3 length equals 18 residues. Between the trimmed V and J ends, which lost 6 bases and 1 base, there was a span of 19 bases. DNA of the CDR3: TGTGCCAGCTCCAGCCGAGGAGGGAACCCTTCTGGGGCCAACGTCCTGACTTTC. Its translation is CASSSRGGNPSGANVLTF.

By sample fraction, this clonotype is medium-sized. The V gene is TRBV11-3, the J gene TRBJ2-1; unclear D gene. Trimming pared 1 base from V and 4 bases from J, leaving 14 bases between. Germline lookup yields CDR1 SGHNT and CDR2 YENEEA. CDR3 length: 16 amino acids. This chain's CDR3 is CASSLVGPWQYNEQFF. For the CDR3, the DNA is TGTGCCAGCAGCTTAGTGGGTCCGTGGCAATACAATGAGCAGTTCTTC.

By share of the sample, this clonotype is medium-sized. The chain combines TRBV4-2 with TRBJ1-2; D may be TRBD1 (5 bases). The germline V gene encodes CDR1 LGHNA and CDR2 YNFKEQ. CDR3 length equals 14 residues. Trimming removed 4 bases at V and 0 bases at J, with 9 bases between. The CDR3 reads CASSPGRTNYGYTF. In DNA form, the CDR3 reads TGTGCCAGCAGCCCGGGACGGACTAACTATGGCTACACCTTC.

This clonotype rates as medium-sized (0.01 to 0.1%). The chain joins TRBV7-2 to TRBJ2-4; D perhaps matches TRBD1 (5 bases). Germline V gives CDR1 SGHTA, CDR2 FQGNSA. The CDR3 contains 14 residues. V shed 6 bases and J shed 2 bases, with 11 bases lying between them. The CDR3 region has the DNA TGTGCCAGCAGTTTCCAGGGTACCAAAAACATTCAGTACTTC. Translated: CASSFQGTKNIQYF.

Judged by abundance, this clonotype is medium-sized. The chain is built from TRBV28 and TRBJ2-2, with unresolved D. The CDR3 is 15 residues long. Deletions cut 3 bases from V and 0 bases from J, with 8 bases between. Germline values: CDR1 MDHEN, CDR2 SYDVKM. The CDR3 nucleotides are TGTGCCAGCAGTTTTTTGTGGTCGAACACCGGGGAGCTGTTTTTT. As protein: CASSFLWSNTGELFF.

By sample fraction, this clonotype is medium-sized (0.01 to 0.1%). The chain couples TRBV6-5 to TRBJ2-3, with D possibly matching TRBD1 (7 bases). The CDR3 sequence is 15 residues long. Germline V CDR1 and CDR2: MNHEY, SVGAGI. V gave up 6 bases and J gave up 6 bases, with 19 bases separating them. The CDR3 loop reads CASSPGTLGGDTQYF. In DNA form, the CDR3 reads TGTGCCAGCAGCCCCGGGACTTTAGGGGGCGATACGCAGTATTTT.

By its share, this clonotype is medium-sized. A junction boundary mismatches the germline segment, possibly from a read error. The chain employs TRBV29-1 and TRBJ2-2; 7 bases line up with TRBD1. Germline CDR1 reads SQVTM; CDR2 reads ANQGSEA. The CDR3 loop spans 14 amino acids. The CDR3 nucleotides read TGCAGCGTTAAAGACAGGGTTGACACCGGGGAGCTGTTTTTT. This encodes CSVKDRVDTGELFF.

This clonotype was recorded once. The rearrangement joins TRBV5-1 to TRBJ2-7; D might be TRBD2 (5 bases). The CDR3 has 14 amino acids. Germline assignment: CDR1 SGHRS and CDR2 YFSETQ. Deletions cut 4 bases from V and 7 bases from J, with 18 bases between. For the CDR3, the DNA is TGCGCCAGCAGCGCGGCCGTCGGGGTTGGGGAGCAGTACTTC. Translated, it gives CASSAAVGVGEQYF.

This clonotype counts as medium-sized. The gene calls are TRBV27 and TRBJ2-2, with a tentative D call TRBD2 (6 bases). V lost 1 base and J 8 bases, leaving 20 bases between the germline ends. Germline V gene data show CDR1 as MNHEY and CDR2 as SMNVEV (reference sequence). The CDR3 has 17 residues. CDR3 bases: TGTGCCAGCAGTTTATACAGAAGCGGGCCTCATGGGGGGGAGCTGTTTTTT. Translating it yields CASSLYRSGPHGGELFF.

This clonotype is medium-sized (0.01 to 0.1%). The chain recombines TRBV12-3 or TRBV12-4 with TRBJ2-1; TRBD1 matches 9 bases. V dropped 5 bases and J dropped 1; count of bases not matched to a gene: 15. The CDR3 covers 19 residues. The CDR3 coding sequence is TGTGCCAGCAGTCCTCGGGACAGGGCTGCCACGGGTTCCTACAATGAGCAGTTCTTC. It is translated as CASSPRDRAATGSYNEQFF.

This clonotype ranks as medium-sized. The V call is TRBV7-9, the J call TRBJ1-1, with D possibly matching TRBD1 (6 bases). Germline CDR1 is SEHNR and CDR2 is FQNEAQ (reference sequence). The CDR3 length is 13 residues. Trimming left V 4 bases short and J 7 bases short, with 13 bases between. The DNA of the CDR3 is TGTGCCAGCAGCTACACAGGGCCCCTTGAAGCTTTCTTT. Its translation is CASSYTGPLEAFF.

In this sample, this clonotype is medium-sized. The chain links TRBV7-3 to TRBJ2-1, with 7 bases lining up with TRBD2. The CDR3 is 17 amino acids. Germline CDR1 SGHTA, CDR2 FQGTGA. The V and J ends lost 5 bases and 0 bases, in that order; junction bases with no gene match: 10. CDR3 region: CASSDPAGGGSYNEQFF. CDR3 bases: TGTGCCAGCAGCGATCCCGCAGGCGGGGGCTCCTACAATGAGCAGTTCTTC. The full variable domain, with the rest looked up from reference TRBV7-3 and TRBJ2-1, is GAGVSQTPSNKVTEKGKYVELRCDPISGHTALYWYRQSLGQGPEFLIYFQGTGAADDSGLPNDRFFAVRPEGSVSTLKIQRTERGDSAVYLCASSDPAGGGSYNEQFFGPGTRLTVL.

This clonotype ranks as medium-sized. This sequence joins TRBV4-1 and TRBJ2-3; 12 bases line up with TRBD2. Trimming removed 4 bases from V and 5 bases from J; junction bases left unmatched: 16. Germline CDR1 MGHRA, CDR2 YSYEKL. The CDR3 consists of 19 residues. The CDR3 region is CASSPQGLLAGGLGDTQYF. The CDR3 DNA is TGCGCCAGCAGCCCACAGGGGTTGCTAGCGGGGGGGCTTGGAGATACGCAGTATTTT.

This clonotype is categorized as medium-sized (0.01 to 0.1%). The rearrangement links TRBV4-1 to TRBJ2-1; 7 nucleotides agree with TRBD1. Unmatched junction bases numbered 6, after V lost 4 bases and J lost 3 bases. In germline, CDR1 is MGHRA, CDR2 YSYEKL. This CDR3 is 15 amino acids long. CDR3 coding DNA: TGCGCCAGCAGCCGGACAGGTCAGGGCTACAATGAGCAGTTCTTC. Amino acid sequence: CASSRTGQGYNEQFF.

This clonotype is categorized as medium-sized (0.01 to 0.1%). This rearrangement joins TRBV6-2 or TRBV6-3 to TRBJ1-1, with TRBD1 matching 8 bases. CDR1 is MNHEY and CDR2 is SVGEGT in the germline V gene. CDR3 length: 15 amino acids. Trimming at V came to 6 bases and at J to 3 bases, leaving 9 bases not matched to a gene. CDR3 protein: CASSLLPGGHTEAFF. The CDR3 nucleotides read TGTGCCAGCAGCCTACTCCCAGGGGGCCACACTGAAGCTTTCTTT.

This clonotype is judged medium-sized (0.01 to 0.1%). The genes are TRBV5-1 and TRBJ1-1, with a tentative D call TRBD1 (5 bases). Trimming pared 7 bases from V and 4 bases from J, leaving 14 bases between. The CDR3 extends over 13 amino acids. Germline CDR1 is SGHRS and CDR2 is YFSETQ. Here the CDR3 reads CASGHPRVTEAFF. The CDR3 bases are TGCGCCAGCGGCCACCCCAGGGTCACTGAAGCTTTCTTT. The variable domain in full, completed from reference TRBV5-1 and TRBJ1-1, reads KAGVTQTPRYLIKTRGQQVTLSCSPISGHRSVSWYQQTPGQGLQFLFEYFSETQRNKGNFPGRFSGRQFSNSRSEMNVSTLELGDSALYLCASGHPRVTEAFFGQGTRLTVV.

This clonotype was detected ten times or more. The chain is built from TRBV24-1 and TRBJ1-2; tentative D call: TRBD1 (6 bases). Germline CDR1 and CDR2: KGHDR and SFDVKD. V was cut by 3 bases and J by 0 bases, with 25 bases left in between. The CDR3 spans 20 residues. The CDR3 loop is CATSDPFGPDSAHSNYGYTF. CDR3 sequence (DNA): TGTGCCACCAGTGATCCCTTTGGGCCGGACAGTGCCCATTCTAACTATGGCTACACCTTC.

This clonotype is labeled medium-sized. This chain links TRBV7-6 with TRBJ2-1, with 7 nucleotides matching TRBD1. Unmatched junction bases numbered 11, after V lost 1 base and J lost 8 bases. CDR1 SGHVS and CDR2 FNYEAQ come from the germline V gene. The length of the CDR3 is 16 residues. CDR3 protein: CASSLGWGQSPHEQFF. In DNA, the CDR3 is TGTGCCAGCAGCTTAGGATGGGGACAGAGCCCGCATGAGCAGTTCTTC.

This clonotype ranks as medium-sized (0.01 to 0.1%). This chain links TRBV10-2 with TRBJ2-7; no clear D gene. CDR1 and CDR2 from the germline V gene are WSHSY and SAAADI. The V gene lost 5 bases and the J gene lost 3 bases, with 14 bases spanning the gap. This CDR3 spans 14 amino acids. CDR3 protein: CASSRRGIVYEQYV. In DNA form, the CDR3 reads TGCGCCAGCAGTAGGCGTGGGATCGTCTACGAGCAGTACGTC.

This clonotype was observed a single time. J is TRBJ2-2 and V is TRBV7-9, with D uncertain. Germline CDR1 and CDR2: SEHNR and FQNEAQ (reference sequence). The V gene lost 3 bases and the J gene lost 1 base, with 12 bases spanning the gap. This CDR3 spans 16 amino acids. Here the CDR3 reads CASSFTGSLNTGELFF. DNA for the CDR3: TGTGCCAGCAGCTTTACTGGCAGTCTGAACACCGGGGAGCTGTTTTTT.

This clonotype was seen repeatedly, ten times or more. V usage is TRBV5-6 and J usage is TRBJ2-7; D may be TRBD2 (6 bases). The CDR3 loop spans 13 amino acids. Germline CDR1 SGHDT, CDR2 YYEEEE. V dropped 3 bases and J dropped 3 bases, with 10 bases sitting between them. In DNA, the CDR3 is TGTGCCAGCAGCTCCAATAGCGGCTACGAGCAGTACTTC. It is translated as CASSSNSGYEQYF.

CDR3 nucleotides: TGTGCCAGCAGTTTAAGTAAGAAATACGAGCAGTACTTC. This translates into CASSLSKKYEQYF. V and J are TRBV12-3 or TRBV12-4 and TRBJ2-7, with no clear D. With 2 bases removed from V and 4 bases from J, the gap between germline ends came to 9 bases. The CDR3 is 13 amino acids.

The rearrangement joins TRBV29-1 to TRBJ2-5; D ambiguous. Trimming removed 3 bases from V and 3 bases from J, with 2 bases in between. The germline V gene has CDR1 SQVTM and CDR2 ANQGSEA. The CDR3 is 10 residues long. DNA of the CDR3: TGCAGCGTTGAGGAAGAGACCCAGTACTTC. Translated: CSVEEETQYF. Supplemented by reference TRBV29-1 and TRBJ2-5, the full variable domain reads SAVISQKPSRDICQRGTSLTIQCQVDSQVTMMFWYRQQPGQSLTLIATANQGSEATYESGFVIDKFPISRPNLTFSTLTVSNMSPEDSSIYLCSVEEETQYFGPGTRLLVL.

By proportion, this clonotype is medium-sized. The chain links TRBV6-5 to TRBJ1-5; D unclear. The germline V gene has CDR1 MNHEY and CDR2 SVGAGI. Trimming took off 5 bases at V and 0 bases at J, with 8 bases between the two ends. The CDR3 has 14 amino acids. CDR3 bases: TGTGCCAGCAGTGTCAGTAATAGCAATCAGCCCCAGCATTTT. This translates into CASSVSNSNQPQHF.

This clonotype is medium-sized (0.01 to 0.1%) by share. The V call is TRBV2, the J call TRBJ2-1; D call uncertain. The CDR3 extends over 10 amino acids. CDR1 and CDR2 (germline): SNHLY, FYNNEI. The ends were cut back, 7 bases at V and 4 bases at J, with 2 bases in the middle. CDR3 amino acids: CASIYNEQFF. The DNA of the CDR3 is TGTGCCAGCATTTACAATGAGCAGTTCTTC.

This clonotype is labeled as medium-sized. This sequence joins TRBV6-2 or TRBV6-3 and TRBJ1-5; D is unclear. CDR1 MNHEY and CDR2 SVGEGT come from the germline V gene. The CDR3 consists of 13 residues. Trimming shortened V by 8 bases and J by 5 bases, and 13 bases separated the two germline ends. This chain's CDR3 is CASCGQRDQPQHF. CDR3 nucleotide sequence: TGTGCCAGCTGTGGGCAGAGGGATCAGCCCCAGCATTTT.

This clonotype is categorized as medium-sized. The chain uses TRBV2 and TRBJ2-7; D remains ambiguous. This CDR3 has 12 residues. V was clipped by 0 bases and J by 9 bases, with 9 bases between them. CDR1 SNHLY and CDR2 FYNNEI come from the germline V gene. The CDR3 sequence: CASSEARKLQYF. In DNA, the CDR3 is TGTGCCAGCAGTGAAGCGCGGAAGTTGCAGTACTTC.